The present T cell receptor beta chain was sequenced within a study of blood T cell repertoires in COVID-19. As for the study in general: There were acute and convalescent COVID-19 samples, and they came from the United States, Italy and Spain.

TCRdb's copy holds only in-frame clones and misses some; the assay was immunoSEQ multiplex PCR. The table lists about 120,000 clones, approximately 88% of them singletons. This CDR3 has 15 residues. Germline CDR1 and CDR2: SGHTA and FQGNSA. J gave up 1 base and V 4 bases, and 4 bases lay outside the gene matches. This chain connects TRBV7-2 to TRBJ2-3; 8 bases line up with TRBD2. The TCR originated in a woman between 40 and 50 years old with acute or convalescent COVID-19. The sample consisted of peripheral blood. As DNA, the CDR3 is TGTGCCAGCAGCTCCCCGGGACTAGGCACAGATACGCAGTATTTT. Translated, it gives CASSSPGLGTDTQYF.